Below, one T cell receptor (beta chain) is given with its context. V was pared by 0 bases and J by 3 bases, with 11 bases between. The CDR3 consists of 16 residues. CDR1 is LGHNA and CDR2 is YSLEER in the germline V gene. The sample is drawn from a study of OX40 agonist ivuxolimab in advanced cancers. For the study at large: Earlier treatment with anti-PD-1, anti-PD-L1 or anti-CTLA-4 was permitted, and about 40% had received some.

Here immunoSEQ multiplex PCR was the method, and the copy in TCRdb shows in-frame clones only, minus some. Altogether roughly 76,000 clones are present, 75% to 95% being singletons, with the ten largest covering about 5.9%. The sequencing used CD4+ or CD8+ T cells sorted from blood, collected in a trial of the OX40 agonist ivuxolimab. The sequence came from an adult with an advanced solid tumor such as melanoma, head and neck, liver or kidney cancer. The chain has TRBV4-3 and TRBJ2-2; D ambiguous. The CDR3 protein is CASSQDRTDYTGELFF. For the CDR3, the DNA is TGCGCCAGCAGCCAAGATAGGACGGATTACACCGGGGAGCTGTTTTTT.